A selection of T cell receptor beta chains follows, all from one sample in a study of cytomegalovirus exposure and HLA in healthy donors. TCRdb's table, derived via immunoSEQ multiplex PCR, lists solely in-frame clones and lacks some. The table includes some 160,000 clones, approximately 80% detected once. Sequenced input: PBMCs. The receptors shown here come from a man between 50 and 59 years old in good health and CMV-seropositive. The CDR3 runs from the conserved cysteine through the conserved F or W.

J | V | length | CDR3
TRBJ2-1 | TRBV2 | 15 | CASTVAGRSYNEQFF
TRBJ2-3 | TRBV6-1 | 13 | CASSESRTDTQYF
TRBJ1-5 | TRBV19 | 15 | CASSMTGGGNQPQHF
TRBJ1-1 | TRBV7-9 | 18 | CASSLVAAGGYSNTEAFF
TRBJ1-1 | TRBV18 | 17 | CASSPKAAGAEGTEAFF
TRBJ1-1 | TRBV5-1 | 14 | CASSSSGTGTEAFF
TRBJ1-1 | TRBV7-2 | 15 | CASSLGAGMNTEAFF
TRBJ1-2 | TRBV6-5 | 13 | CASSYGGDYGYTF
TRBJ2-1 | TRBV6-5 | 15 | CASSSSGISYNEQFF
NA | TRBV7-9 | 14 | CASSQGLATYEQYF
TRBJ1-1 | TRBV11-3 | 18 | CASSLVRGQGALDTEAFF
TRBJ2-1 | TRBV18 | 21 | CASSPVPGLAGGAIGGNEQFF
TRBJ2-1 | TRBV5-1 | 15 | CASRHHAETYNEQFF
TRBJ2-1 | TRBV5-1 | 12 | CASSSLGNEQFF
TRBJ2-1 | TRBV7-6 | 12 | CASSPGYNEQFF
TRBJ2-1 | TRBV5-1 | 16 | CASIGTEHSSYNEQFF
TRBJ2-1 | TRBV21-1 | 16 | CASSSPGTGYYNEQFF
TRBJ2-3 | TRBV5-1 | 15 | CASSLGDTSTDTQYF
TRBJ2-1 | TRBV4-1 | 13 | CASSFSAFNEQFF
TRBJ1-2 | TRBV28 | 12 | CASSFSDYGYTF
TRBJ1-2 | TRBV18 | 15 | CASSALKGVNYGYTF
TRBJ2-3 | TRBV9 | 14 | CASSVNRGTDTQYF
TRBJ1-1 | TRBV2 | 13 | CASSDPVNTEAFF
TRBJ1-5 | TRBV2 | 15 | CASTTEARINQPQHF
TRBJ2-1 | TRBV5-4 | 15 | CASSVPAGVGNEQFF
TRBJ2-3 | TRBV9 | 16 | CASTIGLAGNTDTQYF
TRBJ2-1 | TRBV9 | 13 | CASSVALWNEQFF
TRBJ1-2 | TRBV11-2 | 14 | CASSLGDTSYGYTF
TRBJ1-1 | TRBV7-9 | 14 | CASSSSFLDTEAFF
TRBJ1-5 | TRBV4-1 | 17 | CASSQDGQGPPNQPQHF
TRBJ2-1 | TRBV6-4 | 15 | CASRADGSSYNEQFF
TRBJ2-7 | TRBV7-9 | 14 | CASSSPRSSYEQYF
TRBJ2-7 | TRBV29-1 | 14 | CSVEPSGHPYEQYF
TRBJ2-2 | TRBV9 | 15 | CASSVAATGTGELFF
TRBJ2-5 | TRBV7-9 | 14 | CASSLAQIQETQYF
TRBJ1-2 | TRBV28 | 16 | CASLASAVPHGYGYTF
TRBJ1-2 | TRBV11-2 | 15 | CASSPGQLLTYGYTF
TRBJ2-6 | TRBV7-9 | 19 | CASSLVVRGRVSGANVLTF
TRBJ2-7 | TRBV9 | 14 | CASSALRVGSEQYF
TRBJ1-1 | TRBV5-1 | 14 | CASSLAEGRTEAFF
TRBJ2-2 | TRBV5-4 | 15 | CASSLARGVTGELFF
TRBJ2-5 | TRBV5-6 | 14 | CASSSTGRQETQYF